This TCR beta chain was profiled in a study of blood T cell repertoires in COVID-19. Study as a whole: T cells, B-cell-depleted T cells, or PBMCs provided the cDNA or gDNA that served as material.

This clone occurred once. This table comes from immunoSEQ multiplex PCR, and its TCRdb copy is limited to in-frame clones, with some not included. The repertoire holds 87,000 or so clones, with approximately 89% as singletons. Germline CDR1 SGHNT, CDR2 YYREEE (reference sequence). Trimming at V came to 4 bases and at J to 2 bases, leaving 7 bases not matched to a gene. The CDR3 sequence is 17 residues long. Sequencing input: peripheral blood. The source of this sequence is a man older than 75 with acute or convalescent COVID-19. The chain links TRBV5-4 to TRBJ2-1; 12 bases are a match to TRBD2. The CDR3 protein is CASSRGSSGRAYNEQFF. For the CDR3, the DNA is TGTGCCAGCAGCAGGGGCTCTAGCGGGAGGGCCTACAATGAGCAGTTCTTC. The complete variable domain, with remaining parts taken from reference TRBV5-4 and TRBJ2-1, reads ETGVTQSPTHLIKTRGQQVTLRCSSQSGHNTVSWYQQALGQGPQFIFQYYREEENGRGNFPPRFSGLQFPNYSSELNVNALELDDSALYLCASSRGSSGRAYNEQFFGPGTRLTVL.